What follows are 21 T cell receptor beta chains derived from one specimen sequenced in a study of T cell responses to AZD1222 COVID-19 vaccine. Sequencing was performed with immunoSEQ multiplex PCR; in TCRdb, only in-frame clones are kept and a portion is missing. The data hold roughly 66,000 clones, with about four fifths observed a single time. The material sequenced was peripheral blood, taken on day 0 of AZD1222 vaccination. These receptors all come from an adult in good health.

The chain links TRBV9 to TRBJ2-1, with 9 nucleotides matching TRBD2. Losses at the gene ends were 4 bases for V and 4 bases for J; bases not matched to a gene: 9. Germline V gene data show CDR1 as SGDLS and CDR2 as YYNGEE. The CDR3 has 16 residues. CDR3 nucleotide sequence: TGTGCCAGCAGCCCCAGTCTAGCGGGGAGTTACAATGAGCAGTTCTTC. Translated: CASSPSLAGSYNEQFF. Combining the CDR3 with reference TRBV9 and TRBJ2-1 gives the whole variable domain DSGVTQTPKHLITATGQRVTLRCSPRSGDLSVYWYQQSLDQGLQFLIQYYNGEERAKGNILERFSAQQFPDLHSELNLSSLELGDSALYFCASSPSLAGSYNEQFFGPGTRLTVL.

This clone was detected many times. The chain combines TRBV7-8 with TRBJ2-5, with TRBD1 identical over 9 bases. Germline loops: CDR1 SGHVS, CDR2 FQNEAQ. The CDR3 is 16 residues long. V gave up 5 bases and J gave up 5 bases; unmatched junction bases: 12. The CDR3 protein is CASSRIRDRVGETQYF. CDR3 bases: TGTGCCAGCAGCCGCATCCGGGACAGGGTAGGGGAGACCCAGTACTTC.

The chain recombines TRBV15 with TRBJ2-1, with D uncertain. The CDR3 totals 14 residues. The germline gives CDR1 LNHNV, CDR2 YYDKDF (reference sequence). The V end lost 3 bases, the J end lost 9 bases, and 15 bases lay between the germline ends. CDR3 nucleotide sequence: TGTGCCACCAGCAGGACACAGTGGGCGACTGAGCAGTTCTTC. Residues: CATSRTQWATEQFF.

This chain links TRBV28 with TRBJ1-5; D unclear. Trimming took off 2 bases at V and 4 bases at J, with 3 bases between the two ends. The CDR3 covers 12 residues. The germline gives CDR1 MDHEN, CDR2 SYDVKM. CDR3 loop: CASSLPNQPQHF. CDR3 coding DNA: TGTGCCAGCAGTTTACCTAATCAGCCCCAGCATTTT.

The J gene is TRBJ1-1, the V gene TRBV7-6, with D perhaps matching TRBD1 (5 bases). This CDR3 comprises 12 residues. Trimming stripped 5 bases from V and 4 bases from J, with 8 bases between. CDR1 and CDR2 from the germline V gene are SGHVS and FNYEAQ. DNA for the CDR3: TGTGCCAGCAGCCCAGGGACCACTGAAGCTTTCTTT. It encodes CASSPGTTEAFF.

This chain links TRBV7-3 with TRBJ1-6; the match to TRBD1 covers 7 bases. The germline V gene encodes CDR1 SGHTA and CDR2 FQGTGA. The CDR3 loop spans 13 amino acids. V was pared by 3 bases and J by 8 bases, with 1 base of the junction left unmatched. Here the CDR3 DNA reads TGTGCCAGCAGCTTGGGACAGTATTCACCCCTCCACTTT. Its protein product is CASSLGQYSPLHF.

The V and J genes are TRBV10-1 and TRBJ1-1, with no clear D. The V gene's germline CDR1 is WNHNN and CDR2 SYGVQD (reference sequence). CDR3 length: 13 amino acids. Trimming took 3 bases from V and 5 from J, leaving 10 bases between them. The CDR3 here is CASSEGGMTEAFF. In DNA form, the CDR3 reads TGCGCCAGCAGTGAAGGAGGGATGACTGAAGCTTTCTTT.

This chain links TRBV6-5 with TRBJ1-3, with 9 bases that match TRBD1. Trimming removed 1 base from V and 6 bases from J; junction bases left unmatched: 4. The germline gives CDR1 MNHEY, CDR2 SVGAGI. The CDR3 totals 15 residues. CDR3 amino acids: CASSYLGQGENTIYF. CDR3 nucleotides: TGTGCCAGCAGTTACTTGGGACAGGGTGAAAACACCATATATTTT.

The CDR3 DNA reads TGTGCCAGCAGCTCCCGGACGGTACCAGCCTACGAGCAGTACTTC. Its protein product is CASSSRTVPAYEQYF. J is TRBJ2-7 and V is TRBV13; D not resolved. V was clipped by 4 bases and J by 2 bases, with 15 bases between them. The germline gives CDR1 PRHDT, CDR2 FYEKMQ (reference sequence). The CDR3 is 15 residues long.

The rearrangement links TRBV6-5 to TRBJ2-3, with a weak D call TRBD2 (5 bases). CDR1 and CDR2 (germline): MNHEY, SVGAGI. V was clipped by 2 bases and J by 4 bases, with 10 bases between them. This CDR3 is 14 amino acids long. The CDR3 DNA reads TGTGCCAGCAGTTACAGTCTAGCACCAGATACGCAGTATTTT. Its protein product is CASSYSLAPDTQYF.

The chain combines TRBV7-6 with TRBJ1-2; D not resolved. With 4 bases removed from V and 7 bases from J, the gap between germline ends came to 13 bases. There are 13 residues in the CDR3. Germline CDR1 is SGHVS and CDR2 is FNYEAQ. In DNA, the CDR3 is TGTGCCAGCAGCTCCTCTGGAGTCTCTGGCTACACCTTC. Translating gives CASSSSGVSGYTF.

This clone was seen a handful of times. The chain is built from TRBV6-1 and TRBJ2-7; D is unresolved. V lost 0 bases and J lost 1, with 7 bases in between. Germline V gene data show CDR1 as MNHNS and CDR2 as SASEGT. The CDR3 spans 14 residues. DNA for the CDR3: TGTGCCAGCAGTGAAGCAAGCAATTCCTACGAGCAGTACTTC. It translates to CASSEASNSYEQYF.

In this sample, this clone turned up a few times. The chain is built from TRBV19 and TRBJ2-5, with 7 bases identical to TRBD2. Trimming at V came to 3 bases and at J to 5 bases, leaving 0 bases not matched to a gene. The CDR3 runs 12 residues. CDR1 LNHDA and CDR2 SQIVND come from the germline V gene (reference sequence). The CDR3 is CASSMGGETQYF. CDR3 in DNA: TGTGCCAGTAGTATGGGGGGGGAGACCCAGTACTTC.

This clone is a singleton in its sample. The chain links TRBV4-1 to TRBJ2-1; D uncertain. The CDR3 is made up of 14 amino acids. V gave up 3 bases and J gave up 10 bases, with 16 bases separating them. Germline V CDR1 and CDR2: MGHRA, YSYEKL. The CDR3 sequence is CASSQGRAPGEQFF. As DNA, the CDR3 is TGCGCCAGCAGCCAGGGTAGGGCTCCCGGGGAGCAGTTCTTC.

J is TRBJ2-3 and V is TRBV11-1; no firm D call. The CDR3 extends over 14 amino acids. V lost 4 bases and J 0 bases, leaving 8 bases between the germline ends. Germline V lookup: CDR1 SGHAT, CDR2 FQDESV (reference sequence). The CDR3 DNA follows: TGTGCCAGCAGCTCCCGGCACAGCACAGATACGCAGTATTTT. Its protein product is CASSSRHSTDTQYF.

The V call is TRBV19, the J call TRBJ1-1; 7 bases are a match to TRBD1. The CDR3 contains 16 residues. The V and J ends lost 2 bases and 0 bases, in that order; junction bases with no gene match: 6. Per the germline V gene, CDR1 is LNHDA and CDR2 is SQIVND (reference sequence). The DNA for the CDR3 is TGTGCCAGTAGTATACCCCTGGGACAGATGAACACTGAAGCTTTCTTT. The encoded protein is CASSIPLGQMNTEAFF.

The chain joins TRBV7-9 to TRBJ1-2, with TRBD1 as a possible D gene (5 bases). Trimming left V 4 bases short and J 2 bases short, with 20 bases between. Germline values: CDR1 SEHNR, CDR2 FQNEAQ (reference sequence). The CDR3 sequence is 17 residues long. CDR3 in DNA: TGTGCCAGCAGCTCGTCCGACCAGGGATCAGGGAACTATGGCTACACCTTC. Translation: CASSSSDQGSGNYGYTF.

The chain links TRBV29-1 to TRBJ1-5; 8 bases match TRBD1. The CDR3 runs 13 residues. V shed 4 bases and J 9 bases; nucleotides not matched to a gene: 8. The germline CDR1 and CDR2 sequences are SQVTM and ANQGSEA. The CDR3 loop reads CSVVLGQGAPQHF. Written as DNA, the CDR3 is TGCAGCGTTGTCCTCGGACAGGGTGCGCCCCAGCATTTT.

CDR3 sequence reads: CASSDEYQEGNEQYF. CDR3 DNA sequence: TGTGCCAGCAGTGACGAGTACCAAGAAGGGAACGAGCAGTACTTC. The rearrangement links TRBV2 to TRBJ2-7, with D unclear. Germline values: CDR1 SNHLY, CDR2 FYNNEI. Trimming left V 3 bases short and J 5 bases short, with 17 bases between. This CDR3 is built from 15 residues.

This chain connects TRBV3-1 (or the pseudogene TRBV3-2) to TRBJ1-2; tentatively, D is TRBD1 (6 bases). CDR1 and CDR2 from the germline V gene are LGHDT and YNNKEL (reference sequence). Trimming stripped 1 base from V and 8 bases from J, with 17 bases between. The CDR3 extends over 15 amino acids. For the CDR3, the DNA is TGTGCCAGCAGCCAAGGCGGGGGGACATCTCTGGGCTACACCTTC. Translation gives CASSQGGGTSLGYTF.

The gene calls are TRBV20-1 and TRBJ2-7; D is possibly TRBD1 (5 bases). The CDR3 extends over 15 amino acids. The V and J ends lost 3 bases and 2 bases respectively, with 17 bases between them. Germline values: CDR1 DFQATT, CDR2 SNEGSKA (reference sequence). CDR3 loop: CSASGPQGIAYEQYF. The CDR3 coding sequence is TGCAGTGCTAGTGGGCCCCAGGGTATCGCCTACGAGCAGTACTTC.